This T cell receptor beta chain appears in the sequencing data of a study of OX40 agonist ivuxolimab in advanced cancers. On the study more broadly: Averaging about 60 years in age, with a range of about 20 to 90, the cohort was 65% to 85% male. A history of anti-PD-1, anti-PD-L1 or anti-CTLA-4 therapy was acceptable, and over 30% had some.

This CDR3 contains 15 residues. Germline V gene lookup returns CDR1 MNHEY and CDR2 SMNVEV (reference sequence). Germline trimming cut 6 bases from V and 0 bases from J; bases unmatched to any gene: 7. Sequenced by immunoSEQ multiplex PCR; TCRdb stores in-frame clones only, minus some. This sample has about 47,000 clones; 80% to 85% occur once, and the top ten carry approximately 24%. The sequence came from an adult with an advanced solid tumor such as melanoma, head and neck, liver or kidney cancer. The sample consisted of CD4+ or CD8+ T cells sorted from blood, taken in a trial of the OX40 agonist ivuxolimab. J is TRBJ2-7 and V is TRBV27, with 8 positions matching TRBD2. CDR3 loop: CASRGASGSSYEQYF. CDR3 DNA sequence: TGTGCCAGCAGGGGGGCAAGCGGGAGCTCCTACGAGCAGTACTTC.